The next 5 T cell receptor beta chains were all read from a single sample in a study of blood T cell repertoires in COVID-19. The table came from immunoSEQ multiplex PCR; TCRdb's copy has only in-frame clones and leaves some out. The table records approximately 350,000 clones, around nine tenths of them present only once. Sequencing used peripheral blood. Receptor source: a woman aged 18-30 years who had recovered from COVID-19.

This clone has just one count. In the same sample, other DNA sequences code for this CDR3. This chain joins TRBV6-5 and TRBJ1-2; D is undetermined. Germline lookup yields CDR1 MNHEY and CDR2 SVGAGI. Trimming removed 4 bases at V and 7 bases at J, with 7 bases between. The CDR3 has 11 residues. The CDR3 DNA reads as TGTGCCAGCAGTTCGGGTGTTGGCTACACCTTC. Protein sequence: CASSSGVGYTF.

The rearrangement uses TRBV19 and TRBJ1-1; tentatively, D is TRBD1 (5 bases). Germline-derived CDR1 and CDR2 are LNHDA and SQIVND (reference sequence). V was cut by 5 bases and J by 0 bases, with 13 bases left in between. The CDR3 covers 15 residues. This chain's CDR3 is CASSPRQPMNTEAFF. CDR3 sequence (DNA): TGTGCCAGTAGTCCGAGACAGCCGATGAACACTGAAGCTTTCTTT.

This chain links TRBV6-2 or TRBV6-3 with TRBJ1-3, with TRBD1 matching over 7 bases. Germline CDR1 MNHEY, CDR2 SVGEGT. This CDR3 has 15 residues. The V segment lost 2 bases and the J segment 4 bases; nucleotides outside the gene matches: 5. The chain's CDR3 is CASSYTGARGNTIYF. In DNA, the CDR3 is TGTGCCAGCAGTTACACAGGGGCAAGAGGAAACACCATATATTTT.

This sequence joins TRBV24-1 and TRBJ2-3; a weak D match, TRBD1 (6 bases). Germline assignment: CDR1 KGHDR and CDR2 SFDVKD. The CDR3 runs to 13 residues. Trimming took 4 bases from V and 9 from J, leaving 13 bases between them. CDR3 sequence: CATSEPNRETQYF. The CDR3 bases are TGTGCCACCAGTGAACCGAACAGGGAAACGCAGTATTTT.

This chain connects TRBV5-8 to TRBJ1-5; 12 bases match TRBD1. Looked up from germline, CDR1 is SGHTS and CDR2 is YDEGEE. J was trimmed by 1 base and V by 3 bases; bases with no gene match: 5. This CDR3 contains 17 residues. CDR3 in DNA: TGTGCCAGCAGCTCGGGACAGGGGGCGTTAAGCAATCAGCCCCAGCATTTT. It specifies CASSSGQGALSNQPQHF.